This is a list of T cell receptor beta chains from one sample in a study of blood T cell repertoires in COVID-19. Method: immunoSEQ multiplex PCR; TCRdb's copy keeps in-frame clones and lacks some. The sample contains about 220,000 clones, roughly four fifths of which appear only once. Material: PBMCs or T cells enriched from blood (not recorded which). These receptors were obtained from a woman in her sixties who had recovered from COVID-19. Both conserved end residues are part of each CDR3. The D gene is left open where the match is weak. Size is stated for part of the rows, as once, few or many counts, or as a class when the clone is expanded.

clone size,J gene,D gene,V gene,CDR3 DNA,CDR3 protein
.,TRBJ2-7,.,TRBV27,TGTGCCAGCAGTTTAGCGGGGCGGCTCTACGAGCAGTACTTC,CASSLAGRLYEQYF
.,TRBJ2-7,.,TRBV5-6,TGTGCCAGCAGCCAGGCCTCTGAGCAGTACTTC,CASSQASEQYF
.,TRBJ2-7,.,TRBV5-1,TGCGCCAGCAGCTTGGATCAGGGTTGGCAGTACTTC,CASSLDQGWQYF
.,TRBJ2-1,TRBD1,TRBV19,TGTGCCAGTAGTACTCCCCTAAGGGGACAGGGTAACAATGAGCAGTTCTTC,CASSTPLRGQGNNEQFF
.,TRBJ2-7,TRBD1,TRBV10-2,TGCGCCAGCAGTGATCAGGGGGACGAGCAGTACTTC,CASSDQGDEQYF
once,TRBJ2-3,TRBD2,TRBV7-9,TGTGCCAGCAGCGGCGTTGTTGAGCGGGGGGGCTGGTATACGCAGTATTTT,CASSGVVERGGWYTQYF
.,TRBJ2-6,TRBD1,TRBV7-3,TGTGCCAGCAGCTCATCCGGGACAGGGCGCTCTGGGGCCAACGTCCTGACTTTC,CASSSSGTGRSGANVLTF
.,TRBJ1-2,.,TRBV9,TGTGCCAGCAGCGTAGGAGTAGGGGGAGATGGCTACACCTTC,CASSVGVGGDGYTF
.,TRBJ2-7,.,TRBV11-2,TGTGCCAGCAGCTTAGAGTGGGGGGAGTTCGAGCAGTACTTC,CASSLEWGEFEQYF
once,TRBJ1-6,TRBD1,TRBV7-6,TGTGCCAGCAGCGTACGGCGCCCGGGACAGGCCCTTTCACCCCTCCACTTT,CASSVRRPGQALSPLHF
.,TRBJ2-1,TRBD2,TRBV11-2,TGTGCCAGCAGCGACAGGACTAGCGGAGCCTACAATGAGCAGTTCTTC,CASSDRTSGAYNEQFF
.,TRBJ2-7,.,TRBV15,TGTGCCACCAGCAGAGAGAAGAATTTGGGGCAGTCCGAGCAGTACTTC,CATSREKNLGQSEQYF
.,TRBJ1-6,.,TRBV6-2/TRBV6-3,TGTGCCAGCAGTTACTCAGGAGCTTCCTATAATTCACCCCTCCACTTT,CASSYSGASYNSPLHF
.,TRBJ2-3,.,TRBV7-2,TGTGCCAGCAGAATACGAGGAGGCACAGATACGCAGTATTTT,CASRIRGGTDTQYF
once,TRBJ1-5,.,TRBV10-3,TGTGCCATCAGTGAGTCTGGGGGGGAGCAGCCCCAGCATTTT,CAISESGGEQPQHF
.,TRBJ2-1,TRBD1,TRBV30,TGTGCCTGGAGGGGACAGGCTAGCTCCTACAATGAGCAGTTCTTC,CAWRGQASSYNEQFF
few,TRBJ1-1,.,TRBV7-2,TGTGCCAGCAGCTTAATCGTGGGGGCGGTGGACACTGAAGCTTTCTTT,CASSLIVGAVDTEAFF
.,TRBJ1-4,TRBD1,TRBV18,TGTGCCAGCTCACCCGGACAGGACAATGAAAAACTGTTTTTT,CASSPGQDNEKLFF
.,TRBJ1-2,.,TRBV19,TGTGCCAGTAGTATGGCGGGTGGCTACACCTTC,CASSMAGGYTF
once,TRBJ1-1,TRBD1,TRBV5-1,TGCGCCAGCAGCTTGACAGGGGGATGGACTGAAGCTTTCTTT,CASSLTGGWTEAFF
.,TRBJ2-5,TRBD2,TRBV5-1,TGCGCCAGCAGCTGGTCCCTAGCGGGACAACAAGAGACCCAGTACTTC,CASSWSLAGQQETQYF
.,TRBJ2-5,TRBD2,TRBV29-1,TGCAGCGTTGACCCTAGCGGGAGTGTTGAGACCCAGTACTTC,CSVDPSGSVETQYF
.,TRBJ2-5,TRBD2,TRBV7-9,TGTGCCAGCAGCTTAAACGGGGGGGAGACCCAGTACTTC,CASSLNGGETQYF
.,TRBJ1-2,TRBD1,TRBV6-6,TGTGCCAGCAGTCTCCAGACAGGGAATGGCTACACCTTC,CASSLQTGNGYTF
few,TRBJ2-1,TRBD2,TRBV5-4,TGTGCCAGCAGCTTTGAGACTAGCGGGAGAATCTACAATGAGCAGTTCTTC,CASSFETSGRIYNEQFF
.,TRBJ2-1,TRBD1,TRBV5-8,TGTGCCAGCAGCTTGGCCTTTGGGACAGAAAAGTTCTTC,CASSLAFGTEKFF
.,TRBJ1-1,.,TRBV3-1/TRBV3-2,TGTGCCAGCAGCCACCAGGGGCAGAACACTGAAGCTTTCTTT,CASSHQGQNTEAFF
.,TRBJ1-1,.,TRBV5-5,TGTGCCAGCAGCTTTGGGCTCCGAGGGACTGAAGCTTTCTTT,CASSFGLRGTEAFF
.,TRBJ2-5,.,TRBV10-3,TGTGCCATCAGGGGGGGCCAAGAGACCCAGTACTTC,CAIRGGQETQYF
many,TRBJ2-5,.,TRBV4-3,TGCGCCAGCAGCCAAGAATTCAGGGCAGCAGAGACCCAGTACTTC,CASSQEFRAAETQYF
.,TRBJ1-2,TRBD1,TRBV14,TGTGCCAGCAAGCCAGGGGGGCGGCGTGGCTACACCTTC,CASKPGGRRGYTF
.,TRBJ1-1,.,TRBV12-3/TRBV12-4,TGTGCCAGCAGTTGGTCAGGGAACACTGAAGCTTTCTTT,CASSWSGNTEAFF
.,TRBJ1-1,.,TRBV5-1,TGCGCCAGCAGCCCCCGGACTGTGAACACTGAAGCTTTCTTT,CASSPRTVNTEAFF
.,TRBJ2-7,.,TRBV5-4,TGTGCCAGCAGCTCTGAACCAGGGCTTACCTACGAGCAGTACTTC,CASSSEPGLTYEQYF
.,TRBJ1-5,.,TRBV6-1,TGTGCCAGCAGGGAAGACAGGACCTATCAGCCCCAGCATTTT,CASREDRTYQPQHF
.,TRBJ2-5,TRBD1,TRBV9,TGTGCCAGCAGCCCTCTGGCAGGGGGCTATTTTCGAGAGACCCAGTACTTC,CASSPLAGGYFRETQYF
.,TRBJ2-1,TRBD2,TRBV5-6,TGTGCCAGCAGCTTGTCCGGGCGACGGGACTATTCCTACAATGAGCAGTTCTTC,CASSLSGRRDYSYNEQFF
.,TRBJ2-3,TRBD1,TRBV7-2,TGTGCCAGCAGCCCCAGGACAGGGATGAGGACAGATACGCAGTATTTT,CASSPRTGMRTDTQYF
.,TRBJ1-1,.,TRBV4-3,TGCGCCAGCAGCCAAGTAAGCTGGGAGACTGAAGCTTTCTTT,CASSQVSWETEAFF
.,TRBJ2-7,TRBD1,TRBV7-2,TGTGCCAGCAGTCCCAACCCGGGACAGGGGTACGAGCAGTACTTC,CASSPNPGQGYEQYF
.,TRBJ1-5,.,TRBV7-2,TGTGCCAGCACCCTGGGGGGTTTTCAGCCCCAGCATTTT,CASTLGGFQPQHF
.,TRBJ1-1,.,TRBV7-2,TGTGCCAGCAGCTTACCGGGGGTGGTGAACACTGAAGCTTTCTTT,CASSLPGVVNTEAFF
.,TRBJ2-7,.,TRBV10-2,TGCGCCAGCAGTGATCCAGTTGCCGAGCAGTACTTC,CASSDPVAEQYF
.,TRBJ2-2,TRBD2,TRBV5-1,TGCGCCAGCAGTAACGAACTAGCGCTGAACACCGGGGAGCTGTTTTTT,CASSNELALNTGELFF
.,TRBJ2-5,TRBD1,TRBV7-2,TGTGCCAGCAGCCTAAGGACAGGGCAAGAGACCCAGTACTTC,CASSLRTGQETQYF
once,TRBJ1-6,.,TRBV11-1,TGTGCCAGCAGCTTAACGGGGAATAATTCACCCCTCCACTTT,CASSLTGNNSPLHF
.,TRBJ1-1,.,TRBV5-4,TGTGCCAGCAGGGGCGGAGAGGGCAGGGGTTGGTACACTGAAGCTTTCTTT,CASRGGEGRGWYTEAFF
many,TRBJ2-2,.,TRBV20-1,TGCAGTGCTAGTCAAACAGGGCTGACCACCGGGGAGCTGTTTTTT,CSASQTGLTTGELFF
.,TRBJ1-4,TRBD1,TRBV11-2,TGTGCCAGCAGCTCGAACAGGGGGTCGGCTAATGAAAAACTGTTTTTT,CASSSNRGSANEKLFF
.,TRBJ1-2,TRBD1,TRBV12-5,TGTGCTAGTGGTTTAGGGACAGGGGACTATGGCTACACCTTC,CASGLGTGDYGYTF
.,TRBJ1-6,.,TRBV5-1,TGCGCCAGCAGCCCGGGATGGGATTCACCCCTCCACTTT,CASSPGWDSPLHF
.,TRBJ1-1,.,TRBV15,TGTGCCACCAGCCCACGAGCGACAGGTAACACTGAAGCTTTCTTT,CATSPRATGNTEAFF
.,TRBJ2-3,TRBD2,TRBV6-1,TGTGCCAGCAGTGAAGTCAGCGGGAGGGCCAAAGATACGCAGTATTTT,CASSEVSGRAKDTQYF
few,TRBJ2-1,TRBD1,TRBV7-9,TGTGCCAGCAGCTTAGTTCCACAGGGGAATGAGCAGTTCTTC,CASSLVPQGNEQFF
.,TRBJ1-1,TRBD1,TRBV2,TGTGCCAGCAGGGGACAGGAGTACACTGAAGCTTTCTTT,CASRGQEYTEAFF